The 22 T cell receptor beta chains below all came from one sample that was sequenced in a study of OX40 agonist ivuxolimab in advanced cancers. Libraries were made using the immunoSEQ multiplex PCR assay. Sourced from immuneACCESS, this table was stored by TCRdb with only in-frame sequences that have V and J called. A share of the clones is absent; for the studies checked, an unresolved V gene accounts for under half, and the remainder has no known explanation. The sample table shows 50,000 to 80,000 clones, and less than 95% are seen once. The leading ten clones occupy about 5.6% of the sample. The specimen comprised CD4+ or CD8+ T cells sorted from blood, sampled in a trial of the OX40 agonist ivuxolimab. These receptors all stem from an adult with an advanced solid tumor such as melanoma, head and neck, liver or kidney cancer.

The chain uses TRBV11-2 and TRBJ2-7; D uncertain. The CDR3 totals 15 residues. The germline gives CDR1 SGHAT, CDR2 FQNNGV. Deletions cut 5 bases from V and 3 bases from J, with 17 bases between. The CDR3 region is CASSTGPDPVYEQYF. The DNA for the CDR3 is TGTGCCAGCAGCACCGGTCCCGATCCAGTCTACGAGCAGTACTTC.

The chain couples TRBV10-3 to TRBJ2-3; TRBD1 matches 7 bases. The length of the CDR3 is 13 residues. J lost 3 bases, V lost 6 bases, and 3 bases had no gene match. CDR1 ENHRY and CDR2 SYGVKD come from the germline V gene. Here the CDR3 DNA reads TGTGCCATCAGCGACAGGGTAACAGATACGCAGTATTTT. This translates into CAISDRVTDTQYF.

The chain recombines TRBV5-5 with TRBJ1-4, with D hard to call. Germline V gives CDR1 SGHKS, CDR2 YYEKEE (reference sequence). Trimming stripped 4 bases from V and 7 bases from J, with 14 bases between. The CDR3 contains 14 residues. CDR3 amino acids: CASSGGVISEKLFF. As DNA, the CDR3 is TGTGCCAGCAGCGGTGGGGTAATTAGTGAAAAACTGTTTTTT. Full variable domain (outside the CDR3, taken from reference TRBV5-5 and TRBJ1-4): DAGVTQSPTHLIKTRGQQVTLRCSPISGHKSVSWYQQVLGQGPQFIFQYYEKEERGRGNFPDRFSARQFPNYSSELNVNALLLGDSALYLCASSGGVISEKLFFGSGTQLSVL.

The chain combines TRBV5-5 with TRBJ2-3; 7 bases are shared with TRBD1. The CDR3 extends over 15 amino acids. Germline loops: CDR1 SGHKS, CDR2 YYEKEE (reference sequence). J was trimmed by 3 bases and V by 3 bases; bases with no gene match: 7. The CDR3 protein is CASSSTGYDTDTQYF. As DNA, the CDR3 is TGTGCCAGCAGCTCGACAGGGTATGATACAGATACGCAGTATTTT.

This sequence joins TRBV28 and TRBJ1-5; 7 nucleotides match TRBD1. V lost 7 bases, J lost 7 bases, and 13 bases stayed unmatched. The length of the CDR3 is 15 residues. In germline, CDR1 is MDHEN, CDR2 SYDVKM. The CDR3: CASKAKTGLRQPQHF. CDR3 nucleotides: TGTGCCAGCAAGGCAAAGACAGGGCTTCGGCAGCCCCAGCATTTT.

The CDR3 reads CASSFSEETQYF. As DNA, the CDR3 is TGTGCCAGCAGCTTCTCGGAAGAGACCCAGTACTTC. The V call is TRBV7-9, the J call TRBJ2-5; D remains unclear. Germline V gives CDR1 SEHNR, CDR2 FQNEAQ (reference sequence). V lost 3 bases and J lost 3, with 5 bases in between. The CDR3 spans 12 residues.

The rearrangement joins TRBV28 to TRBJ2-3; TRBD2 agrees at 12 bases. Germline CDR1 is MDHEN and CDR2 is SYDVKM. J lost 5 bases, V lost 8 bases, and 20 bases had no gene match. The CDR3 is 19 residues long. This CDR3 reads CASFPGTALRLAGVDTQYF. DNA for the CDR3: TGTGCCAGCTTTCCTGGGACCGCCCTGAGACTAGCGGGAGTAGATACGCAGTATTTT.

The chain joins TRBV27 to TRBJ1-2; TRBD1 matches 10 bases. V shed 5 bases, J shed 7 bases, and the junction held 7 bases outside the gene matches. CDR1 and CDR2 (germline): MNHEY, SMNVEV (reference sequence). The length of the CDR3 is 14 residues. The chain's CDR3 is CASSLGQGVGGYTF. The CDR3 DNA reads TGTGCCAGCAGTCTCGGACAGGGGGTAGGTGGCTACACCTTC.

This chain joins TRBV18 and TRBJ2-2; a possible D gene is TRBD2 (5 bases). The CDR3 is 14 amino acids. Germline values: CDR1 KGHSH, CDR2 LQKENI. Trimming removed 3 bases at V and 3 bases at J, with 8 bases between. In DNA form, the CDR3 reads TGTGCCAGCTCACCCCCCGGGGACACCGGGGAGCTGTTTTTT. Protein product: CASSPPGDTGELFF.

CDR3 region: CASSQLNPGYSSTDTQYF. The DNA of the CDR3 is TGTGCCAGCAGCCAACTAAATCCAGGGTATTCTAGCACAGATACGCAGTATTTT. This chain connects TRBV14 to TRBJ2-3; D may be TRBD1 (5 bases). This CDR3 contains 18 residues. With 2 bases removed from V and 0 bases from J, the gap between germline ends came to 18 bases. Germline V gene sequence: CDR1 SGHDN, CDR2 FVKESK.

As DNA, the CDR3 is TGTGCCAGCAGTTTAACAGTCGGAGGCTACACCTTC. It yields the protein CASSLTVGGYTF. The chain links TRBV28 to TRBJ1-2; no reliable D call. The CDR3 spans 12 residues. Germline V gene sequence: CDR1 MDHEN, CDR2 SYDVKM. Trimming pared 2 bases from V and 8 bases from J, leaving 9 bases between.

This clone came up once. The chain recombines TRBV5-6 with TRBJ2-7; TRBD2 might be the D (6 bases). This CDR3 spans 13 amino acids. CDR1 is SGHDT and CDR2 is YYEEEE in the germline V gene. Trimming left V 0 bases short and J 7 bases short, with 11 bases between. This CDR3 reads CASSLASGEEQYF. In nucleotides, the CDR3 is TGTGCCAGCAGCTTGGCCTCGGGAGAGGAGCAGTACTTC.

For this clone: Relative to the germline gene, one junction end is altered; a read error may explain this. The chain uses TRBV7-8 and TRBJ2-3, with 11 bases lining up with TRBD2. The CDR3 extends over 19 amino acids. Germline V gives CDR1 SGHVS, CDR2 FQNEAQ. Here the CDR3 reads CASTLLSGRGRGRADTQYF. CDR3 coding DNA: TGTGCAAGCACCCTACTTAGCGGGAGGGGCCGGGGTCGGGCAGATACGCAGTATTTT.

The chain carries TRBV18 and TRBJ2-7; TRBD2 is a possible D gene (5 bases). V shed 3 bases and J shed 7 bases, with 16 bases lying between them. The CDR3 runs to 14 residues. Looked up from germline, CDR1 is KGHSH and CDR2 is LQKENI. The CDR3 region is CASSPGRTDWEQYF. The CDR3 region has the DNA TGTGCCAGCTCACCTGGACGGACGGACTGGGAGCAGTACTTC.

The V call is TRBV5-1, the J call TRBJ2-4; 7 bases fit TRBD1. There are 19 residues in the CDR3. V trimming: 4 bases; J trimming: 0 bases; junction bases outside the gene matches: 16. CDR1 and CDR2 (germline): SGHRS, YFSETQ. The DNA for the CDR3 is TGCGCCAGCAGCCCCGAGGAAAGTACAGGGGCACTAGCCAAAAACATTCAGTACTTC. This gives the protein CASSPEESTGALAKNIQYF. Complete variable domain (other parts from reference TRBV5-1 and TRBJ2-4): KAGVTQTPRYLIKTRGQQVTLSCSPISGHRSVSWYQQTPGQGLQFLFEYFSETQRNKGNFPGRFSGRQFSNSRSEMNVSTLELGDSALYLCASSPEESTGALAKNIQYFGAGTRLSVL.

The chain joins TRBV20-1 to TRBJ2-5; D unresolved. The CDR3 is 10 residues long. Trimming left V 2 bases short and J 5 bases short, with 3 bases between. Germline V gene sequence: CDR1 DFQATT, CDR2 SNEGSKA (reference sequence). CDR3 DNA: TGCAGTGCTAGACGGGAGACCCAGTACTTC. Its protein product is CSARRETQYF.

This chain links TRBV15 with TRBJ1-2, with D tentatively TRBD1 (5 bases). Germline V gene sequence: CDR1 LNHNV, CDR2 YYDKDF (reference sequence). The CDR3 totals 14 residues. V was shortened by 0 bases and J by 4 bases, with 9 bases between the two germline ends. The CDR3 DNA reads as TGTGCCACCAGCAGAGATCAGGGAGCCTATGGCTACACCTTC. This sequence encodes CATSRDQGAYGYTF.

The chain has TRBV27 and TRBJ2-4, with D possibly TRBD2 on 6 matching bases. Germline lookup yields CDR1 MNHEY and CDR2 SMNVEV (reference sequence). CDR3 length: 14 amino acids. The V and J ends lost 5 bases and 7 bases respectively, with 15 bases between them. The CDR3 nucleotides read TGTGCCAGCAGTCTTAGACTGGAGGGGAACATTCAGTACTTC. It translates to CASSLRLEGNIQYF.

The chain employs TRBV30 and TRBJ2-2; no reliable D call. V shed 4 bases and J shed 1 base, with 7 bases lying between them. This CDR3 has 13 amino acids. The germline gives CDR1 GTSNPN, CDR2 SVGIG (reference sequence). CDR3 in amino acids: CAWNRQNTGELFF. As DNA, the CDR3 is TGTGCCTGGAACCGGCAGAACACCGGGGAGCTGTTTTTT.

The chain recombines TRBV5-8 with TRBJ1-2; D is ambiguous. There are 14 residues in the CDR3. Germline V CDR1 and CDR2: SGHTS, YDEGEE. Trimming removed 2 bases from V and 5 bases from J, with 13 bases in between. The CDR3 region is CASSFDQVLYGYTF. The CDR3 DNA sequence: TGTGCCAGCAGCTTCGACCAGGTTTTATATGGCTACACCTTC. Based on the CDR3 plus reference TRBV5-8 and TRBJ1-2, the full variable domain is EAGVTQSPTHLIKTRGQQATLRCSPISGHTSVYWYQQALGLGLQFLLWYDEGEERNRGNFPPRFSGRQFPNYSSELNVNALELEDSALYLCASSFDQVLYGYTFGSGTRLTVV.

The chain employs TRBV6-5 and TRBJ2-3; a possible D gene is TRBD1 (5 bases). The V end lost 9 bases, the J end lost 3 bases, and 10 bases lay between the germline ends. The CDR3 is 12 amino acids. In germline, CDR1 is MNHEY, CDR2 SVGAGI. CDR3 amino acids: CASIGATDTQYF. The CDR3 bases are TGTGCCAGTATTGGGGCTACAGATACGCAGTATTTT.

The chain has TRBV11-1 and TRBJ2-1, with 12 bases aligning to TRBD2. V dropped 7 bases and J dropped 9; count of bases not matched to a gene: 4. This CDR3 spans 13 amino acids. Germline assignment: CDR1 SGHAT and CDR2 FQDESV (reference sequence). The CDR3, as DNA: TGTGCCAGCATCCAGGGACTAGCGGGTGAGCAGTTCTTC. Translating it yields CASIQGLAGEQFF.